The next 26 T cell receptor beta chains were all read from a single sample in a study of OX40 agonist ivuxolimab in advanced cancers. The assay was immunoSEQ multiplex PCR, and TCRdb's table has in-frame clones only and misses some. Among around 26,000 clones listed, approximately 90% were seen once. Sequenced material: CD4+ or CD8+ T cells sorted from blood, taken in a trial of the OX40 agonist ivuxolimab. The origin of the receptors is an adult with an advanced solid tumor such as melanoma, head and neck, liver or kidney cancer.

The chain carries TRBV6-5 and TRBJ2-7; TRBD2 matches 11 bases. Germline V lookup: CDR1 MNHEY, CDR2 SVGAGI. The ends lost 4 bases at V and 4 bases at J; junction bases unmatched: 3. This CDR3 has 14 amino acids. The CDR3 DNA follows: TGTGCCAGCAGTTCCGGGACTAGCGGATACGAGCAGTACTTC. It translates to CASSSGTSGYEQYF.

This chain joins TRBV11-1 and TRBJ1-2; 10 nucleotides align to TRBD1. The CDR3 loop spans 15 amino acids. V lost 5 bases, J lost 1 base, and 4 bases stayed unmatched. Germline V gives CDR1 SGHAT, CDR2 FQDESV (reference sequence). CDR3 loop: CASSNRDRGNYGYTF. CDR3 sequence (DNA): TGTGCCAGCAGCAACCGGGACAGGGGTAACTATGGCTACACCTTC.

The V gene is TRBV10-3, the J gene TRBJ2-3; 7 bases are a match to TRBD2. J was trimmed by 0 bases and V by 11 bases; bases with no gene match: 5. Germline V gene data show CDR1 as ENHRY and CDR2 as SYGVKD. This CDR3 spans 13 amino acids. CDR3 nucleotides: TGTGCCCATGGGGGGGGAAGCACAGATACGCAGTATTTT. Its translation is CAHGGGSTDTQYF.

This clone was found a few times. V and J are TRBV29-1 and TRBJ2-4; no firm D call. V gave up 6 bases and J gave up 1 base, with 13 bases separating them. This CDR3 comprises 14 residues. Germline V gene sequence: CDR1 SQVTM, CDR2 ANQGSEA. CDR3 nucleotide sequence: TGCAGCGTAGTTCTGGGAATGGCCAAAAACATTCAGTACTTC. Translating gives CSVVLGMAKNIQYF.

This clone occurred once. Within the sample, other DNA sequences also encode this same CDR3. The genes are TRBV6-6 and TRBJ1-3; tentative D call: TRBD1 (6 bases). The CDR3 contains 16 residues. V shed 5 bases and J shed 0 bases, with 14 bases lying between them. Germline V lookup: CDR1 MNHNY, CDR2 SVGAGI (reference sequence). The CDR3 loop reads CASSPQGPSSGNTIYF. In DNA form, the CDR3 reads TGTGCCAGCAGTCCCCAGGGGCCTAGCTCTGGAAACACCATATATTTT.

The chain links TRBV29-1 to TRBJ2-5; TRBD2 matches at 12 bases. The germline CDR1 and CDR2 sequences are SQVTM and ANQGSEA. With 7 bases clipped from V and 3 bases from J, the junction kept 0 bases outside the gene matches. There are 12 residues in the CDR3. The CDR3 reads CSGLAGEETQYF. CDR3 in DNA: TGCAGCGGACTAGCGGGGGAAGAGACCCAGTACTTC.

This clone appeared once. This chain connects TRBV11-2 to TRBJ2-3; 11 bases align to TRBD2. Looked up from germline, CDR1 is SGHAT and CDR2 is FQNNGV. With 5 bases clipped from V and 6 bases from J, the junction kept 10 bases outside the gene matches. The CDR3 is made up of 16 amino acids. This chain's CDR3 is CASSPRLAGYPDTQYF. Here the CDR3 DNA reads TGTGCCAGCAGCCCCCGACTAGCGGGATACCCCGATACGCAGTATTTT.

The V gene is TRBV10-2, the J gene TRBJ1-4; 7 nucleotides line up with TRBD1. V shed 5 bases and J 5 bases; nucleotides not matched to a gene: 5. CDR1 and CDR2 (germline): WSHSY, SAAADI. This CDR3 region has 14 residues. The DNA of the CDR3 is TGCGCCAGCAGTTGGGGACAGAAGAATGAAAAACTGTTTTTT. Its protein product is CASSWGQKNEKLFF.

The rearrangement joins TRBV7-8 to TRBJ2-2; 8 positions match TRBD1. Per the germline V gene, CDR1 is SGHVS and CDR2 is FQNEAQ. The V segment lost 3 bases and the J segment 5 bases; nucleotides outside the gene matches: 5. The CDR3 covers 15 residues. The CDR3 nucleotides read TGTGCCAGCAGCTTCAGGACAGGGCGAACCGGGGAGCTGTTTTTT. Translated: CASSFRTGRTGELFF.

This clone was found once. V usage is TRBV19 and J usage is TRBJ2-3, with D tentatively TRBD2 (5 bases). The CDR3 is 11 amino acids. V was shortened by 7 bases and J by 7 bases, with 9 bases between the two germline ends. Germline V gives CDR1 LNHDA, CDR2 SQIVND (reference sequence). CDR3 in DNA: TGTGCCAGTATAAGAGGGAATACGCAGTATTTT. Its translation: CASIRGNTQYF.

The chain joins TRBV27 to TRBJ1-2; TRBD1 is a possible D gene (6 bases). CDR1 and CDR2 (germline): MNHEY, SMNVEV (reference sequence). There are 16 residues in the CDR3. V lost 2 bases and J lost 6, with 19 bases in between. CDR3 nucleotides: TGTGCCAGCAGTTTACTCCCTATCCGGGACACCGATGGCTACACCTTC. Translating it yields CASSLLPIRDTDGYTF.

The rearrangement uses TRBV6-5 and TRBJ1-5; no clear D gene. The CDR3 totals 15 residues. Germline CDR1 MNHEY, CDR2 SVGAGI. V shed 0 bases and J shed 3 bases, with 9 bases lying between them. CDR3 in DNA: TGTGCCAGCAGTTACTCAAGCGGGTACAATCAGCCCCAGCATTTT. Encoded protein: CASSYSSGYNQPQHF.

With regard to this clone: Mismatch with germline at one junction end may stem from a read error. The rearrangement joins TRBV10-3 to TRBJ2-7; 7 nucleotides agree with TRBD1. This CDR3 has 15 residues. In germline, CDR1 is ENHRY, CDR2 SYGVKD. CDR3 coding DNA: TGTGTCATCGCACGGGACAGCGACCACTCCTACGAGCAGTACTTC. Amino acids: CVIARDSDHSYEQYF.

This clone came up a few times. The chain is built from TRBV21-1 and TRBJ1-1; the table's D gene call, TRBD1, was not cross checked with the DNA. TRBV21-1 is termed a pseudogene. This CDR3 region has 13 residues. The CDR3 is CASSWTVNTEAFF. CDR3 nucleotide sequence: TGTGCCAGCAGCTGGACAGTGAACACTGAAGCTTTCTTT.

The genes are TRBV5-8 and TRBJ2-1; no firm D call. The CDR3 spans 11 residues. Per the germline V gene, CDR1 is SGHTS and CDR2 is YDEGEE. V was trimmed by 2 bases and J by 4 bases, leaving 1 base between them. CDR3 DNA: TGTGCCAGCAGCTTTTACAATGAGCAGTTCTTC. This translates into CASSFYNEQFF.

This clone was recorded only once. The chain joins TRBV2 to TRBJ2-4, with no clear D. This CDR3 comprises 17 residues. With 3 bases removed from V and 0 bases from J, the gap between germline ends came to 15 bases. In germline, CDR1 is SNHLY, CDR2 FYNNEI. The chain's CDR3 is CASSEGFSRLAKNIQYF. CDR3 sequence (DNA): TGTGCCAGCAGTGAGGGATTTTCCCGTTTAGCCAAAAACATTCAGTACTTC. The full variable domain, its missing parts supplied by reference TRBV2 and TRBJ2-4, is EPEVTQTPSHQVTQMGQEVILRCVPISNHLYFYWYRQILGQKVEFLVSFYNNEISEKSEIFDDQFSVERPDGSNFTLKIRSTKLEDSAMYFCASSEGFSRLAKNIQYFGAGTRLSVL.

V usage is TRBV7-9 and J usage is TRBJ2-7; D remains ambiguous. This CDR3 comprises 14 residues. Germline CDR1 reads SEHNR; CDR2 reads FQNEAQ (reference sequence). With 1 base removed from V and 5 bases from J, the gap between germline ends came to 12 bases. CDR3 amino acids: CASSLGQQLNEQYF. The DNA for the CDR3 is TGTGCCAGCAGCTTAGGTCAGCAACTTAACGAGCAGTACTTC.

This clone was picked up one time. The genes are TRBV5-4 and TRBJ2-7; 10 nucleotides line up with TRBD1. J gave up 6 bases and V 4 bases, and 1 base lay outside the gene matches. The CDR3 has 12 residues. Germline-derived CDR1 and CDR2 are SGHNT and YYREEE (reference sequence). This chain's CDR3 is CASSRTGGEQYF. The CDR3 region has the DNA TGTGCCAGCAGCAGGACAGGGGGCGAGCAGTACTTC.

The chain uses TRBV4-1 and TRBJ2-1, with 12 bases fitting TRBD2. Germline CDR1 MGHRA, CDR2 YSYEKL. The CDR3 sequence is 16 residues long. V was pared by 1 base and J by 8 bases, with 6 bases of the junction left unmatched. As DNA, the CDR3 is TGCGCCAGCAGCCAAGGACTAGCGGGAGCGGTGGATGAGCAGTTCTTC. Encoded protein: CASSQGLAGAVDEQFF.

This chain joins TRBV25-1 and TRBJ1-3; D remains unclear. V was cut by 5 bases and J by 2 bases, with 13 bases left in between. CDR3 length equals 15 residues. Germline V lookup: CDR1 MGHDK, CDR2 SYGVNS. DNA for the CDR3: TGTGCCAGCAGTCCGTCGAGTTTCCCTGGAAACACCATATATTTT. The encoded protein is CASSPSSFPGNTIYF.

This clone is large. The chain has TRBV5-1 and TRBJ2-7; 13 bases fit TRBD2. The CDR3 extends over 15 amino acids. V gave up 4 bases and J gave up 3 bases; unmatched junction bases: 4. Germline values: CDR1 SGHRS, CDR2 YFSETQ. CDR3 in DNA: TGCGCCAGCAGCGAAACTAGCGGGGGGGGCTACGAGCAGTACTTC. Its protein is CASSETSGGGYEQYF.

Remarks on this clone: Germline and junction disagree at one end, which may indicate a read error. The chain has TRBV6-5 and TRBJ1-1; 7 bases map to TRBD1. The CDR3 runs to 14 residues. The germline CDR1 and CDR2 sequences are MNHEY and SVGAGI. The CDR3 nucleotides read TGTGCCAGCACCACCGGGACAGTGAACACTGAAGCTCTCTTT. As protein: CASTTGTVNTEALF.

The CDR3 bases are TGTGCCAGCAGTATGGGGGCAGGGAGGGACGAGCAGTACTTC. Its translation is CASSMGAGRDEQYF. The rearrangement links TRBV6-5 to TRBJ2-7; weak D call: TRBD2 (7 bases). V was clipped by 5 bases and J by 5 bases, with 16 bases between them. CDR1 and CDR2 (germline): MNHEY, SVGAGI. The CDR3 runs 14 residues.

This clone appeared a single time. The chain carries TRBV4-1 and TRBJ2-1; D is perhaps TRBD1 or TRBD2 (7 bases each). The germline V gene encodes CDR1 MGHRA and CDR2 YSYEKL. The ends were cut back, 0 bases at V and 12 bases at J, with 12 bases in the middle. This CDR3 region has 13 residues. CDR3 residues: CASSQDSGGVQFF. CDR3 bases: TGCGCCAGCAGCCAAGATTCAGGGGGGGTGCAGTTCTTC.

Only one count was recorded for this clone. The chain employs TRBV28 and TRBJ1-2; TRBD1 aligns across 8 bases. CDR1 and CDR2 from the germline V gene are MDHEN and SYDVKM. V lost 6 bases and J lost 5; bases outside the gene matches: 8. This CDR3 contains 14 residues. The CDR3, as DNA: TGTGCCAGCAGGGGCAGGGGGCCTGGGTATGGCTACACCTTC. It codes for CASRGRGPGYGYTF.

The chain combines TRBV29-1 with TRBJ2-7; 7 bases line up with TRBD1. Germline assignment: CDR1 SQVTM and CDR2 ANQGSEA. V shed 1 base, J shed 1 base, and the junction held 1 base outside the gene matches. The CDR3 has 13 residues. The CDR3 DNA sequence: TGCAGCGTTGAAGCAGGGGGTTCCTACGAGCAGTACTTC. It yields the protein CSVEAGGSYEQYF.